The 29 T cell receptor beta chains given below trace back to one sample, sequenced in a study of PD-1 blockade in classical Hodgkin lymphoma. Here immunoSEQ multiplex PCR was the method, and the copy in TCRdb shows in-frame clones only, minus some. The data contain tens of thousands of clones, 65% to 80% of them seen just once; the ten biggest clones take up around 1.2%. Time point: cycle 4 day 1 (C4D1), after five to seven weeks of nivolumab. No patient escaped relapse after autologous stem cell transplantation, and brentuximab vedotin exposure varied. By magnetic negative selection, CD4+ T cells were purified from thawed PBMCs. The sample here was CD4+ T cells from blood, taken before the fourth cycle of nivolumab. All receptors come from a human donor with classical Hodgkin lymphoma.

The V gene is TRBV28, the J gene TRBJ1-2, with D possibly matching TRBD1 (5 bases). The CDR3 consists of 15 residues. V was clipped by 4 bases and J by 0 bases, with 12 bases between them. Germline loops: CDR1 MDHEN, CDR2 SYDVKM. The CDR3 DNA sequence: TGTGCCAGCAGTTACGGGACGGCTGCTAACTATGGCTACACCTTC. Its translation: CASSYGTAANYGYTF.

Points on this clone: One junction end disagrees with the germline gene, perhaps due to a read error. The J gene is TRBJ2-7, the V gene TRBV6-1; tentatively, D is TRBD1 or TRBD2 (5 bases each). Germline V gene lookup returns CDR1 MNHNS and CDR2 SASEGT. The CDR3 loop spans 17 amino acids. This chain's CDR3 is CAISETRDPRTSYEQYF. The DNA for the CDR3 is TGTGCCATCAGTGAGACCCGGGACCCTCGGACCTCCTACGAGCAGTACTTC.

CDR3 sequence reads: CASSYRGGDQPQHF. CDR3 nucleotide sequence: TGTGCCAGCAGTTACAGGGGAGGGGATCAGCCCCAGCATTTT. V usage is TRBV28 and J usage is TRBJ1-5; 7 bases are shared with TRBD1. After removal of 4 bases from V and 5 bases from J, the junction contained 5 bases not matched to a gene. The CDR3 loop spans 14 amino acids. In germline, CDR1 is MDHEN, CDR2 SYDVKM. The full variable domain, its missing parts supplied by reference TRBV28 and TRBJ1-5, is DVKVTQSSRYLVKRTGEKVFLECVQDMDHENMFWYRQDPGLGLRLIYFSYDVKMKEKGDIPEGYSVSREKKERFSLILESASTNQTSMYLCASSYRGGDQPQHFGDGTRLSIL.

This chain links TRBV4-1 with TRBJ2-7; D is uncertain. Trimming shortened V by 1 base and J by 4 bases, and 8 bases separated the two germline ends. This CDR3 contains 13 residues. CDR1 is MGHRA, CDR2 YSYEKL, per germline. CDR3 coding DNA: TGCGCCAGCAGCCAAGGTGCGAATTACGAGCAGTACTTC. Residues: CASSQGANYEQYF.

V usage is TRBV11-2 and J usage is TRBJ2-3, with 9 bases aligning to TRBD2. Trimming cost V 1 base and J 2 bases; bases outside gene matches: 10. This CDR3 is built from 18 residues. Germline-derived CDR1 and CDR2 are SGHAT and FQNNGV. For the CDR3, the DNA is TGTGCCAGCAGCTTAGGTCGCCTAGCGGGACGATTCACAGATACGCAGTATTTT. Its translation is CASSLGRLAGRFTDTQYF.

This sequence joins TRBV4-3 and TRBJ1-3, with D perhaps matching TRBD1 (6 bases). Trimming stripped 4 bases from V and 0 bases from J, with 10 bases between. Germline CDR1 is LGHNA and CDR2 is YSLEER. The CDR3 runs to 15 residues. CDR3 region: CASSRGTSSGNTIYF. CDR3 bases: TGCGCCAGCAGCCGAGGGACAAGCTCTGGAAACACCATATATTTT.

The J gene is TRBJ2-3, the V gene TRBV7-2, with 11 bases that match TRBD2. The CDR3 runs to 16 residues. Germline CDR1 is SGHTA and CDR2 is FQGNSA. V lost 1 base, J lost 4 bases, and 4 bases stayed unmatched. The CDR3 loop reads CASSLELAGVSDTQYF. The CDR3 bases are TGTGCCAGCAGCTTAGAACTAGCGGGGGTTTCAGATACGCAGTATTTT.

This clone was detected only a few times. The CDR3 region is CASSLGQNTEAFF. The CDR3 DNA reads TGTGCCAGCTCGCTCGGACAGAACACTGAAGCTTTCTTT. V and J are TRBV18 and TRBJ1-1; possibly TRBD1 for D (5 bases). V was cut by 6 bases and J by 1 base, with 9 bases left in between. Germline V gene sequence: CDR1 KGHSH, CDR2 LQKENI. This CDR3 spans 13 amino acids.

This chain uses TRBV5-1 with TRBJ2-1; no reliable D call. The V gene's germline CDR1 is SGHRS and CDR2 YFSETQ. The germline V and J ends were trimmed by 0 bases and 6 bases, with 13 bases remaining between them. This CDR3 spans 15 amino acids. The CDR3 DNA sequence: TGCGCCAGCAGCTTGGCGGGCCCCCGTAGCAATGAGCAGTTCTTC. Encoded protein: CASSLAGPRSNEQFF.

This chain uses TRBV4-3 with TRBJ2-1; 8 bases are a match to TRBD1. The CDR3 is made up of 15 amino acids. Germline CDR1 and CDR2: LGHNA and YSLEER. Trimming removed 0 bases from V and 9 bases from J; junction bases left unmatched: 7. The CDR3, as DNA: TGCGCCAGCAGCCAAGATGACAGGGGTAGCGGTGAGCAGTTCTTC. It translates to CASSQDDRGSGEQFF.

This chain uses TRBV19 with TRBJ2-3; TRBD2 aligns across 8 bases. The CDR3 consists of 16 residues. The germline gives CDR1 LNHDA, CDR2 SQIVND (reference sequence). After removal of 4 bases from V and 0 bases from J, the junction contained 6 bases not matched to a gene. For the CDR3, the DNA is TGTGCCAGTAGTAAACAAGCGGGGGTAAGCACAGATACGCAGTATTTT. Protein sequence: CASSKQAGVSTDTQYF.

The CDR3 DNA is TGTGCCAGCAGCTTAAGAAGGACCGGCCGGAACACTGAAGCTTTCTTT. Translated, it gives CASSLRRTGRNTEAFF. This sequence joins TRBV5-6 and TRBJ1-1; no definite D call. Per the germline V gene, CDR1 is SGHDT and CDR2 is YYEEEE. Trimming cost V 2 bases and J 1 base, with 15 bases left between them. This CDR3 spans 16 amino acids. The full variable domain, its missing parts supplied by reference TRBV5-6 and TRBJ1-1, is DAGVTQSPTHLIKTRGQQVTLRCSPKSGHDTVSWYQQALGQGPQFIFQYYEEEERQRGNFPDRFSGHQFPNYSSELNVNALLLGDSALYLCASSLRRTGRNTEAFFGQGTRLTVV.

The CDR3 sequence is CASLGGRGTEAFF. CDR3 DNA: TGTGCCAGTCTAGGGGGCAGGGGGACTGAAGCTTTCTTT. V and J are TRBV19 and TRBJ1-1; 7 bases are a match to TRBD1. J was trimmed by 5 bases and V by 8 bases; bases with no gene match: 8. CDR1 and CDR2 (germline): LNHDA, SQIVND (reference sequence). The CDR3 covers 13 residues. The full variable domain, rest sourced from reference TRBV19 and TRBJ1-1, is DGGITQSPKYLFRKEGQNVTLSCEQNLNHDAMYWYRQDPGQGLRLIYYSQIVNDFQKGDIAEGYSVSREKKESFPLTVTSAQKNPTAFYLCASLGGRGTEAFFGQGTRLTVV.

The sample holds a few counts of this clone. The rearrangement links TRBV6-5 to TRBJ1-5; D remains ambiguous. CDR3 size: 15 residues. Trimming cost V 6 bases and J 0 bases, with 12 bases left between them. Germline V CDR1 and CDR2: MNHEY, SVGAGI. The CDR3 sequence: CASSPTGYSNQPQHF. DNA for the CDR3: TGTGCCAGCAGCCCAACGGGCTATAGCAATCAGCCCCAGCATTTT.

CDR3 DNA sequence: TGTGCCAGCAGTTCCAACACTAGATTTGTCCGAGAGACCCAGTACTTC. Translating it yields CASSSNTRFVRETQYF. J is TRBJ2-5 and V is TRBV27; possibly TRBD2 for D (5 bases). Germline CDR1 reads MNHEY; CDR2 reads SMNVEV (reference sequence). The CDR3 covers 16 residues. Trimming left V 4 bases short and J 4 bases short, with 19 bases between.

The rearrangement joins TRBV9 to TRBJ1-2, with 9 bases lining up with TRBD1. CDR1 is SGDLS and CDR2 is YYNGEE in the germline V gene. The V and J ends lost 4 bases and 7 bases, in that order; junction bases with no gene match: 5. The CDR3 contains 13 residues. CDR3 amino acids: CASSNRDRVGYTF. As DNA, the CDR3 is TGTGCCAGCAGCAACCGGGACAGGGTTGGCTACACCTTC.

The chain carries TRBV28 and TRBJ2-7; the D gene is possibly TRBD1 (6 bases). Per the germline V gene, CDR1 is MDHEN and CDR2 is SYDVKM. The CDR3 is 16 amino acids. Trimming shortened V by 7 bases and J by 3 bases, and 22 bases separated the two germline ends. The CDR3 sequence: CASTKPGTRTNYEQYF. For the CDR3, the DNA is TGTGCCAGCACCAAGCCGGGGACACGAACTAACTACGAGCAGTACTTC.

This clone has a handful of counts. The V call is TRBV19, the J call TRBJ1-5, with D perhaps matching TRBD1 (5 bases). CDR3 length equals 16 residues. Germline lookup yields CDR1 LNHDA and CDR2 SQIVND (reference sequence). V was shortened by 8 bases and J by 5 bases, with 22 bases between the two germline ends. CDR3 DNA sequence: TGTGCCAGTCGAAACCCCGGGGCAGGGAGCCATCAGCCCCAGCATTTT. The encoded protein is CASRNPGAGSHQPQHF.

J is TRBJ1-2 and V is TRBV29-1, with D possibly matching TRBD1 (6 bases). Looked up from germline, CDR1 is SQVTM and CDR2 is ANQGSEA. V was cut by 2 bases and J by 4 bases, with 17 bases left in between. The CDR3 runs 15 residues. The DNA for the CDR3 is TGCAGCGTTGAAAAACCGCGGAGAGGGGGCTATGGCTACACCTTC. It encodes CSVEKPRRGGYGYTF.

The chain uses TRBV7-9 and TRBJ1-2; maybe TRBD1 (6 bases). The germline V gene encodes CDR1 SEHNR and CDR2 FQNEAQ (reference sequence). This CDR3 is 15 amino acids long. Trimming took off 5 bases at V and 0 bases at J, with 13 bases between the two ends. The CDR3 here is CASSRSGDPNYGYTF. CDR3 DNA sequence: TGTGCCAGCAGCCGGTCAGGGGATCCTAACTATGGCTACACCTTC.

This clone was observed a few times. The chain links TRBV28 to TRBJ1-2; D gene uncertain. CDR1 and CDR2 from the germline V gene are MDHEN and SYDVKM. There are 14 residues in the CDR3. V was clipped by 7 bases and J by 8 bases, with 20 bases between them. The CDR3 region has the DNA TGTGCCAGCACCCGGGGTTCATATCAGCGGGGCTACACCTTC. Translating it yields CASTRGSYQRGYTF.

The chain links TRBV7-2 to TRBJ2-5, with 8 nucleotides matching TRBD2. V dropped 1 base and J dropped 4; count of bases not matched to a gene: 5. The CDR3 has 15 residues. Per the germline V gene, CDR1 is SGHTA and CDR2 is FQGNSA. DNA of the CDR3: TGTGCCAGCAGCTTAGTCGGGGGGGGCCGAGAGACCCAGTACTTC. Translation gives CASSLVGGGRETQYF. Looking up the rest from reference TRBV7-2 and TRBJ2-5 gives the full variable domain: GAGVSQSPSNKVTEKGKDVELRCDPISGHTALYWYRQSLGQGLEFLIYFQGNSAPDKSGLPSDRFSAERTGGSVSTLTIQRTQQEDSAVYLCASSLVGGGRETQYFGPGTRLLVL.

The chain links TRBV10-3 to TRBJ2-7; 9 positions agree with TRBD1. The J segment lost 6 bases and the V segment lost 3 bases, leaving 6 bases of the junction unmatched. The CDR3 consists of 14 residues. Per the germline V gene, CDR1 is ENHRY and CDR2 is SYGVKD. In DNA form, the CDR3 reads TGTGCCATCAGTGAAAAACAGGGGGCAACCGAGCAGTACTTC. Residues: CAISEKQGATEQYF.

The V and J genes are TRBV7-8 and TRBJ2-2; no firm D call. The V and J ends lost 11 bases and 4 bases respectively, with 8 bases between them. The CDR3 is 11 residues long. CDR1 and CDR2 (germline): SGHVS, FQNEAQ. CDR3 DNA: TGTGCCCTAGGGATCACCGGGGAGCTGTTTTTT. This gives the protein CALGITGELFF. The whole variable domain, remainder taken from reference TRBV7-8 and TRBJ2-2, is GAGVSQSPRYKVAKRGQDVALRCDPISGHVSLFWYQQALGQGPEFLTYFQNEAQLDKSGLPSDRFFAERPEGSVSTLKIQRTQQEDSAVYLCALGITGELFFGEGSRLTVL.

The chain recombines TRBV28 with TRBJ2-3; 8 bases match TRBD2. With 3 bases clipped from V and 2 bases from J, the junction kept 7 bases outside the gene matches. CDR3 length: 16 amino acids. Germline-derived CDR1 and CDR2 are MDHEN and SYDVKM. The CDR3 region has the DNA TGTGCCAGCAGTTTTTATTCTAGCGGGTACACAGATACGCAGTATTTT. This translates into CASSFYSSGYTDTQYF.

The chain recombines TRBV6-5 with TRBJ2-7; possible D gene TRBD1, 6 bases. Trimming shortened V by 7 bases and J by 13 bases, and 14 bases separated the two germline ends. The CDR3 has 10 residues. Germline CDR1 is MNHEY and CDR2 is SVGAGI. The DNA for the CDR3 is TGTGCCAGCAAAAGGAACAGGGAATACTTC. Protein sequence: CASKRNREYF.

The gene calls are TRBV28 and TRBJ1-1; 7 nucleotides align to TRBD1. The CDR3 length is 15 residues. Germline V gene data show CDR1 as MDHEN and CDR2 as SYDVKM. V was pared by 3 bases and J by 10 bases, with 14 bases of the junction left unmatched. The CDR3 loop reads CASSFFGQVPRGAFF. CDR3 DNA: TGTGCCAGCAGTTTTTTCGGACAGGTCCCCAGGGGAGCTTTCTTT.

The gene calls are TRBV7-9 and TRBJ2-7, with a tentative D call TRBD2 (6 bases). The V gene lost 9 bases and the J gene lost 6 bases, with 21 bases spanning the gap. The CDR3 has 14 amino acids. The germline gives CDR1 SEHNR, CDR2 FQNEAQ (reference sequence). Written as DNA, the CDR3 is TGTGCCAGTATGGGGACGGGGGTCTCCCTCGAGCAGTACTTC. Its translation is CASMGTGVSLEQYF.

This clone came up once. The CDR3 protein is CASKGDGNSPLHF. CDR3 nucleotides: TGTGCCAGCAAGGGGGATGGGAATTCACCCCTCCACTTT. The rearrangement links TRBV6-5 to TRBJ1-6; the D gene is possibly TRBD1 (6 bases). With 7 bases removed from V and 7 bases from J, the gap between germline ends came to 11 bases. The germline gives CDR1 MNHEY, CDR2 SVGAGI. CDR3 length: 13 amino acids.